These 4 T cell receptor beta chains were sequenced from one sample in a study of cytomegalovirus exposure and HLA in healthy donors. PCR was performed using 60 Vbeta and 13 Jbeta primers. The protocol was immunoSEQ multiplex PCR, while the TCRdb copy is restricted to in-frame clones and leaves out a portion. Among nearly 110,000 clones listed, 70% to 80% were seen once. The sample taken for sequencing was PBMCs. These receptors originate from a young man in good health and CMV-seronegative.

V gene TRBV5-4 combines with J gene TRBJ2-3; 12 bases agree with TRBD2. CDR1 and CDR2 (germline): SGHNT, YYREEE (reference sequence). The CDR3 runs to 16 residues. V dropped 0 bases and J dropped 5; count of bases not matched to a gene: 4. The CDR3 DNA sequence: TGTGCCAGCAGCTTGGGGGCTAGCGGGGGGGGAGATACGCAGTATTTT. Amino acids: CASSLGASGGGDTQYF.

This chain joins TRBV6-1 and TRBJ1-1, with TRBD1 matching over 8 bases. Germline V lookup: CDR1 MNHNS, CDR2 SASEGT. The J segment lost 6 bases and the V segment lost 6 bases, leaving 9 bases of the junction unmatched. This CDR3 spans 14 amino acids. The CDR3 region is CASSSFDRGSEAFF. CDR3 sequence (DNA): TGTGCCAGCAGCTCATTCGACAGGGGATCTGAAGCTTTCTTT.

The rearrangement uses TRBV11-2 and TRBJ2-1; D ambiguous. CDR1 is SGHAT and CDR2 is FQNNGV in the germline V gene. The CDR3 loop spans 11 amino acids. Between the trimmed V and J ends, which lost 5 bases and 5 bases, there was a span of 4 bases. The CDR3 nucleotides read TGTGCCAGCAGCCCCAACAATGAGCAGTTCTTC. It translates to CASSPNNEQFF.

The chain couples TRBV28 to TRBJ1-5; D gene uncertain. Germline V gene sequence: CDR1 MDHEN, CDR2 SYDVKM. The CDR3 consists of 13 residues. V gave up 5 bases and J gave up 0 bases, with 5 bases separating them. The CDR3 region has the DNA TGTGCCAGCAGTGGAGATAGCAATCAGCCCCAGCATTTT. Residues: CASSGDSNQPQHF. Based on the CDR3 plus reference TRBV28 and TRBJ1-5, the full variable domain is DVKVTQSSRYLVKRTGEKVFLECVQDMDHENMFWYRQDPGLGLRLIYFSYDVKMKEKGDIPEGYSVSREKKERFSLILESASTNQTSMYLCASSGDSNQPQHFGDGTRLSIL.